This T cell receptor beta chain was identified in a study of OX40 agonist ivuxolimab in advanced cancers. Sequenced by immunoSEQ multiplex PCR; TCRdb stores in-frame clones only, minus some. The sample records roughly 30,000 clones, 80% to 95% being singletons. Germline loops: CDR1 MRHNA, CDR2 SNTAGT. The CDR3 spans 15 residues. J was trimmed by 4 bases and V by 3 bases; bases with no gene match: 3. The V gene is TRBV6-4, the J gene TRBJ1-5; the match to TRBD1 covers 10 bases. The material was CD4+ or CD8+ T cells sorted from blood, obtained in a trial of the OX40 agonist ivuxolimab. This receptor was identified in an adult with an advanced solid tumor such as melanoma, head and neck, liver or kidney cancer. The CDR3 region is CASSEGTGANQPQHF. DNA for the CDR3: TGTGCCAGCAGTGAAGGGACAGGGGCTAATCAGCCCCAGCATTTT.